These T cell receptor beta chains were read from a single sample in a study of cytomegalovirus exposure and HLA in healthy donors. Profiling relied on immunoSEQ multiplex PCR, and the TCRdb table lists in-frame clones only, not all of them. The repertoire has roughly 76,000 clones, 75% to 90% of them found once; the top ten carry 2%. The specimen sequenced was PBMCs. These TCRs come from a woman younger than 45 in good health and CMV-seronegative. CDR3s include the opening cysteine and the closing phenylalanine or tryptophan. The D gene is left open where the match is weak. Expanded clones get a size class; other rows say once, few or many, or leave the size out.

CASSGEGRLADTAGDTDTQYF	TGTGCCAGCTCGGGGGAGGGACGGTTGGCAGACACTGCGGGAGACACAGATACGCAGTATTTT	TRBV2	TRBJ2-3	TRBD2	NA
CASSFSTGWHGYTF	TGTGCCAGCAGCTTTTCGACAGGGTGGCATGGCTACACCTTC	TRBV7-9	TRBJ1-2	TRBD1	NA
CASSSKQGTRHTEAFF	TGCGCCAGCAGCTCCAAACAGGGTACCCGCCACACTGAAGCTTTCTTT	TRBV5-1	TRBJ1-1	NA	NA
CASGLGVAAAYEQYF	TGTGCCAGCGGCTTAGGGGTAGCGGCAGCCTACGAGCAGTACTTC	TRBV7-9	TRBJ2-7	NA	NA
CASRGGTGELFF	TGTGCCAGCAGGGGGGGCACCGGGGAGCTGTTTTTT	TRBV7-3	TRBJ2-2	NA	NA
CASPDRQEPYVYGYTF	TGTGCCAGCCCAGACCGACAGGAACCCTATGTCTATGGCTACACCTTC	TRBV2	TRBJ1-2	NA	NA
CASSAERGMNTGELFF	TGTGCCAGCAGTGCGGAACGCGGGATGAACACCGGGGAGCTGTTTTTT	TRBV2	TRBJ2-2	NA	NA
CASSFSGQGNTEAFF	TGTGCCAGCAGTTTCTCGGGACAGGGGAACACTGAAGCTTTCTTT	TRBV27	TRBJ1-1	TRBD1	NA
CATDWLSSTDTQYF	TGTGCCACCGACTGGCTTTCTAGCACAGATACGCAGTATTTT	TRBV7-8	TRBJ2-3	NA	few
CASSKARDRGREYF	TGTGCCAGCAGCAAAGCTCGGGACAGGGGGCGTGAGTACTTC	TRBV21-1	TRBJ2-4	NA	NA
CASSAWTSGTGELFF	TGTGCCAGCAGCGCCTGGACTAGCGGGACCGGGGAGCTGTTTTTT	TRBV2	TRBJ2-2	TRBD2	NA
CASSPPKGGQSNEQFF	TGTGCCAGCAGCCCCCCTAAGGGAGGGCAATCAAATGAGCAGTTCTTC	TRBV7-9	TRBJ2-1	TRBD2	NA
CASSPRQGVKYGYTF	TGTGCCAGCAGTCCCCGACAGGGGGTGAAGTATGGCTACACCTTC	TRBV28	TRBJ1-2	TRBD1	once
CASREGGANQPQHF	TGTGCCAGCAGAGAAGGGGGCGCGAATCAGCCCCAGCATTTT	TRBV6-1	TRBJ1-5	TRBD1	few
CASSLPGENEQFF	TGTGCCAGCAGTCTACCCGGAGAAAATGAGCAGTTCTTC	TRBV6-5	TRBJ2-1	NA	NA
CASSDVSAGLAVYEQYF	TGTGCCAGCAGTGACGTATCAGCAGGACTAGCGGTTTACGAGCAGTACTTC	TRBV2	TRBJ2-7	TRBD2	NA
CASSPGQGAPHEQYF	TGTGCCAGCAGTCCGGGACAGGGGGCTCCCCACGAGCAGTACTTC	TRBV2	TRBJ2-7	TRBD1	NA
CSAGQADTQYF	TGCAGTGCTGGACAGGCAGATACGCAGTATTTT	TRBV20-1	TRBJ2-3	TRBD1	NA
CATSRDLGRGDTIYF	TGTGCCACCAGCAGAGATCTGGGCAGGGGTGACACCATATATTTT	TRBV15	TRBJ1-3	NA	NA
CASGWTVSEEKLFF	TGTGCTAGTGGGTGGACAGTGAGCGAGGAAAAACTGTTTTTT	TRBV12-5	TRBJ1-4	NA	NA
CASSLGGPQETQYF	TGTGCCAGCAGTTTAGGCGGGCCCCAAGAGACCCAGTACTTC	TRBV28	TRBJ2-5	NA	NA
CASSYGRAYEQYF	TGTGCCAGCAGTTATGGCAGGGCCTACGAGCAGTACTTC	TRBV6-5	TRBJ2-7	NA	NA
CASSLPRGQETQYF	TGCGCCAGCAGCTTGCCCAGGGGCCAAGAGACCCAGTACTTC	TRBV5-1	TRBJ2-5	NA	few